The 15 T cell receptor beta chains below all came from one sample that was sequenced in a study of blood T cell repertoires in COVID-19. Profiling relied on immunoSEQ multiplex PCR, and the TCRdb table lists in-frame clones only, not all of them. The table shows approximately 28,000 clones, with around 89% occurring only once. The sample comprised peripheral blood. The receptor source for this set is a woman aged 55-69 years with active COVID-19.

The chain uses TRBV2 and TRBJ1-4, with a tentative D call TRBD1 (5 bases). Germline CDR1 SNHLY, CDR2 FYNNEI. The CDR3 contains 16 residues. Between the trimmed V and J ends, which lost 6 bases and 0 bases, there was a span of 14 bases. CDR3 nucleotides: TGTGCCAGCAGCCAAGACAGACCCACAACTAATGAAAAACTGTTTTTT. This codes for CASSQDRPTTNEKLFF.

CDR3 in DNA: TGTGCCTGGAGTGGAAAGAGCTCCTATAATTCACCCCTCCACTTT. Protein sequence: CAWSGKSSYNSPLHF. This chain links TRBV30 with TRBJ1-6; no clear D gene. Per the germline V gene, CDR1 is GTSNPN and CDR2 is SVGIG (reference sequence). V dropped 1 base and J dropped 0 bases, with 7 bases sitting between them. This CDR3 is 15 amino acids long.

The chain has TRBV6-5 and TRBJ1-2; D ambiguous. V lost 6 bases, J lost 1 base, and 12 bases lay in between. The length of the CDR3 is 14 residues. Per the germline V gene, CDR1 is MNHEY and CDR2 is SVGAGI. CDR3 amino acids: CASSERAFNYGYTF. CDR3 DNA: TGTGCCAGCAGCGAGCGGGCCTTTAACTATGGCTACACCTTC.

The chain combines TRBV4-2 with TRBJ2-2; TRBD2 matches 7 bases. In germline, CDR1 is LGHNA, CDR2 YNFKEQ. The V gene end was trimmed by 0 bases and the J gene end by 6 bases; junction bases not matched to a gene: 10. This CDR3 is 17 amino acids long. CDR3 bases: TGTGCCAGCAGCCAAGAGGGGGGGAGGGGCTCGGCCGGGGAGCTGTTTTTT. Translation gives CASSQEGGRGSAGELFF.

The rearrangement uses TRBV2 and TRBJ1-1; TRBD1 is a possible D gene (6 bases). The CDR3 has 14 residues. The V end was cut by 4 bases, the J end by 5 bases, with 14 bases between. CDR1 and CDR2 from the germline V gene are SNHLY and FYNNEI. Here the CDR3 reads CASSAQGSRTEAFF. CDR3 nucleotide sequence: TGTGCCAGCAGTGCCCAGGGGTCACGGACTGAAGCTTTCTTT.

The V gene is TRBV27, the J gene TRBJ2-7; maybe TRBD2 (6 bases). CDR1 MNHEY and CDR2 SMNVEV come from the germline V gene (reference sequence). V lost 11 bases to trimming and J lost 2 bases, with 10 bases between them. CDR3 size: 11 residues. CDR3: CAVRGTYEQYF. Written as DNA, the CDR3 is TGTGCCGTCCGGGGGACCTACGAGCAGTACTTC.

For the CDR3, the DNA is TGTGCCAGCAGCAACCAGGGATATGGCTACACCTTC. This sequence encodes CASSNQGYGYTF. The V call is TRBV5-6, the J call TRBJ1-2, with a tentative D call TRBD1 (5 bases). CDR3 length: 12 amino acids. Germline CDR1 SGHDT, CDR2 YYEEEE. Trimming stripped 4 bases from V and 5 bases from J, with 9 bases between.

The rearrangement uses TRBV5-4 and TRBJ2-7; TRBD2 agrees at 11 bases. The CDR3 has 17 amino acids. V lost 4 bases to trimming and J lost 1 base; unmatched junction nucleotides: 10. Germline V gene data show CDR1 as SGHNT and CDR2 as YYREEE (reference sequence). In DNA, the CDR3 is TGTGCCAGCAGCACCCCGACTAGCGGGGTTAGTTCCTACGAGCAGTACTTC. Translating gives CASSTPTSGVSSYEQYF.

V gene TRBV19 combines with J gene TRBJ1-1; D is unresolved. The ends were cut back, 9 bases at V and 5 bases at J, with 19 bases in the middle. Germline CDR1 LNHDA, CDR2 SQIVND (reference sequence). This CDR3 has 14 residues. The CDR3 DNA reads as TGTGCCAGCTTCGACCCGGGAAGAAGGACTGAAGCTTTCTTT. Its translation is CASFDPGRRTEAFF.

The CDR3 DNA is TGTGCCAGCAGCTTGGCCCGGGGCTACACCTTC. It translates to CASSLARGYTF. This sequence joins TRBV5-4 and TRBJ1-2, with D unclear. This CDR3 comprises 11 residues. V lost 0 bases, J lost 8 bases, and 5 bases lay in between. Germline assignment: CDR1 SGHNT and CDR2 YYREEE (reference sequence). Combining the CDR3 with reference TRBV5-4 and TRBJ1-2 gives the whole variable domain ETGVTQSPTHLIKTRGQQVTLRCSSQSGHNTVSWYQQALGQGPQFIFQYYREEENGRGNFPPRFSGLQFPNYSSELNVNALELDDSALYLCASSLARGYTFGSGTRLTVV.

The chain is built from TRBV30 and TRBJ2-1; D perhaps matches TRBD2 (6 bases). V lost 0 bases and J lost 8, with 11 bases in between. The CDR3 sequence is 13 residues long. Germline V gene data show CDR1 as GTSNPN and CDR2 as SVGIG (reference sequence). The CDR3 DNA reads TGTGCCTGGAGTGTGGCTAGCGCCGATGAGCAGTTCTTC. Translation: CAWSVASADEQFF.

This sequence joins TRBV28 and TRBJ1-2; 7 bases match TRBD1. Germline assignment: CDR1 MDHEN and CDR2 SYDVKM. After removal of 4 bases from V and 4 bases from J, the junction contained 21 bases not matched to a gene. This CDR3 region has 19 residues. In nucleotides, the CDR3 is TGTGCCAGCAGTTACCTCATGGACAGGCTCACCCTGAGACTCTATGGCTACACCTTC. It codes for CASSYLMDRLTLRLYGYTF.

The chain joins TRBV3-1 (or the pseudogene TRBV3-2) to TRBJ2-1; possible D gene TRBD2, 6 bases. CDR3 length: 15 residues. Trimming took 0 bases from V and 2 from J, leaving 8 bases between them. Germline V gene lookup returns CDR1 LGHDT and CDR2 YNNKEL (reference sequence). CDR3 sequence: CASSQDRLAYNEQFF. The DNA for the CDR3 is TGTGCCAGCAGCCAAGATCGACTAGCCTACAATGAGCAGTTCTTC.

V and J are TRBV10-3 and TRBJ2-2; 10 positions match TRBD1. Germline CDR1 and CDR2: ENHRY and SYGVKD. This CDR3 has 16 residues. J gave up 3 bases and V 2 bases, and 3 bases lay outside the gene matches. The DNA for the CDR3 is TGTGCCATCAGTGAGGTGACAGGGGGCTACACCGGGGAGCTGTTTTTT. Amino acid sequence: CAISEVTGGYTGELFF.

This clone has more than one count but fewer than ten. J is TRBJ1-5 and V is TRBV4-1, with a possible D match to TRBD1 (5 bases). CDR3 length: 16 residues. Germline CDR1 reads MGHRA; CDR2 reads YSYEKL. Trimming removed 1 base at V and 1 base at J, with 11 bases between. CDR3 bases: TGCGCCAGCAGCCAAGGAGCAGGGCAGAGCAATCAGCCCCAGCATTTT. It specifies CASSQGAGQSNQPQHF.